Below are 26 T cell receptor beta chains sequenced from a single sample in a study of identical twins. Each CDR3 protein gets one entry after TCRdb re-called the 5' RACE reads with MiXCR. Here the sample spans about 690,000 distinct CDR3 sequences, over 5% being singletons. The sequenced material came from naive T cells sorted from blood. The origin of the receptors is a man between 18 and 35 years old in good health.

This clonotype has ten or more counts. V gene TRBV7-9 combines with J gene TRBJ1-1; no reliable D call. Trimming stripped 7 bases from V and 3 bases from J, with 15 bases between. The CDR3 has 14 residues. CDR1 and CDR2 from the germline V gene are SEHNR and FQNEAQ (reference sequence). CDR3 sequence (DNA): TGTGCCAGCACCCAGGTTAGGATTCACACTGAAGCTTTCTTT. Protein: CASTQVRIHTEAFF.

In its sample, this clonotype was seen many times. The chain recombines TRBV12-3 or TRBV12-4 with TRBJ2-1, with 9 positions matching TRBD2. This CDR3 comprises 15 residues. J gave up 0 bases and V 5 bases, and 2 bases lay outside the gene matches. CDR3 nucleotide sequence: TGTGCCAGCAGTAATAGCGGGAGCTCCTACAATGAGCAGTTCTTC. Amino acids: CASSNSGSSYNEQFF.

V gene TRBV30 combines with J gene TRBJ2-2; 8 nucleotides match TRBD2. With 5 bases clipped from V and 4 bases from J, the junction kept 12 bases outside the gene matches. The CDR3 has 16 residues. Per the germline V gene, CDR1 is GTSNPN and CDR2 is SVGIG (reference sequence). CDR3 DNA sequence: TGTGCCTGGGGGCCGAGCGGGAGAGTCTTCACCGGGGAGCTGTTTTTT. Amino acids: CAWGPSGRVFTGELFF.

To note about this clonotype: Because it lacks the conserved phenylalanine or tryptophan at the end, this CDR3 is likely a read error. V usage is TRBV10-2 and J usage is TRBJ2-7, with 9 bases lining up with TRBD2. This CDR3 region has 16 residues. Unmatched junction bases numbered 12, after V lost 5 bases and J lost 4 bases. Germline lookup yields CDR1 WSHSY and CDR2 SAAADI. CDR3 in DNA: TGCGCCAGCAGTCGACAGGCAGGGACTAGCAGATACGAGCAGTACGAC. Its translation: CASSRQAGTSRYEQYD.

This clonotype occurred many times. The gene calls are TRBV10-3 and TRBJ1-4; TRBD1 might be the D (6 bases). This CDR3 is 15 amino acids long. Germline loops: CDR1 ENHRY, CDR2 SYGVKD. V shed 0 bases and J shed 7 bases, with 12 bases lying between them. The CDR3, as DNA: TGTGCCATCAGTGAGTCCAGGGCCAGGGGTGAAAAACTGTTTTTT. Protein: CAISESRARGEKLFF.

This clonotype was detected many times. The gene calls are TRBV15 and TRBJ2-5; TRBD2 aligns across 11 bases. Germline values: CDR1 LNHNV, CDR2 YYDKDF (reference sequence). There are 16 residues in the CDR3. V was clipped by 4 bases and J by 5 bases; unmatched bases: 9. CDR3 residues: CATSTKLAGAVETQYF. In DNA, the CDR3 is TGTGCCACCAGCACAAAACTAGCGGGAGCAGTTGAGACCCAGTACTTC.

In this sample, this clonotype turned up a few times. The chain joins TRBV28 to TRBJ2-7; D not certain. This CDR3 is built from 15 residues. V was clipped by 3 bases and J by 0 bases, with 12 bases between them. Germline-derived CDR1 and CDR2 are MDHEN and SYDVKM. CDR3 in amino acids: CASSLGLDNSYEQYF. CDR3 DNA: TGTGCCAGCAGTTTGGGCCTTGACAACTCCTACGAGCAGTACTTC.

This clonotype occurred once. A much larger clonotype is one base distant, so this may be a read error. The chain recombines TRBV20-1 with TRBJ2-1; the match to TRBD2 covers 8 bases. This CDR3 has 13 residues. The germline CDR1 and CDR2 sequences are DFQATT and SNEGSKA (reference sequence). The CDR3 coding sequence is TGCAGTACTAGACCGGGAGGGTACAATGAGCAGTTCTTC. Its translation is CSTRPGGYNEQFF.

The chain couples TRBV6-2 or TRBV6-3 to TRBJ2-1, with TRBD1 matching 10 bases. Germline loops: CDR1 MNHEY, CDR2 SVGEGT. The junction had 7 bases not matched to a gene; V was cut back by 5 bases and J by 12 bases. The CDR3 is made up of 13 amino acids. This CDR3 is CASSRDRGKVQFF. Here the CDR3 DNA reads TGTGCCAGCAGTAGGGACAGGGGAAAGGTGCAGTTCTTC.

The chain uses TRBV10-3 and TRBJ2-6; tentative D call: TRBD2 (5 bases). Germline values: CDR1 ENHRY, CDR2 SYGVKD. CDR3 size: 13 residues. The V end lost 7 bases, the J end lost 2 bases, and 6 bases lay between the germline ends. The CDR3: CAITRAGANVLTF. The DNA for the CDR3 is TGTGCCATCACGCGGGCTGGGGCCAACGTCCTGACTTTC.

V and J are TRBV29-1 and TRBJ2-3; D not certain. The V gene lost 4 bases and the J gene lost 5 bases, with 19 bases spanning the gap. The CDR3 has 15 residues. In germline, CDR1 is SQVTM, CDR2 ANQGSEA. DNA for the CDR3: TGCAGCGTTGTCCGCTCCCGGGCACTTGTAGATACGCAGTATTTT. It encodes CSVVRSRALVDTQYF.

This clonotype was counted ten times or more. DNA for the CDR3: TGCAGCGTTGCCCAGGCAGGGGCCGAGGCTGAAGCTTTCTTT. Protein sequence: CSVAQAGAEAEAFF. The V gene is TRBV29-1, the J gene TRBJ1-1; D is perhaps TRBD1 (6 bases). The ends were cut back, 4 bases at V and 6 bases at J, with 18 bases in the middle. Germline V gives CDR1 SQVTM, CDR2 ANQGSEA. This CDR3 is built from 14 residues.

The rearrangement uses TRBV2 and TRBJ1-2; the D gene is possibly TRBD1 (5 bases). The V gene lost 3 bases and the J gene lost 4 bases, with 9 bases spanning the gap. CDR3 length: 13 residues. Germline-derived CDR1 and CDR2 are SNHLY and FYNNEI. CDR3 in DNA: TGTGCCAGCAGTGAGGGGACCCTCTATGGCTACACCTTC. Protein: CASSEGTLYGYTF. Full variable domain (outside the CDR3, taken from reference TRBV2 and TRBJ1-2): EPEVTQTPSHQVTQMGQEVILRCVPISNHLYFYWYRQILGQKVEFLVSFYNNEISEKSEIFDDQFSVERPDGSNFTLKIRSTKLEDSAMYFCASSEGTLYGYTFGSGTRLTVV.

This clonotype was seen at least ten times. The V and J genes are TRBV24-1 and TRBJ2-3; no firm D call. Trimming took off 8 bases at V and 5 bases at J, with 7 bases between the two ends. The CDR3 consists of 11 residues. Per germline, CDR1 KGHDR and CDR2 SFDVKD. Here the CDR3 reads CATMDGDTQYF. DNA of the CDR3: TGTGCCACCATGGATGGAGATACGCAGTATTTT.

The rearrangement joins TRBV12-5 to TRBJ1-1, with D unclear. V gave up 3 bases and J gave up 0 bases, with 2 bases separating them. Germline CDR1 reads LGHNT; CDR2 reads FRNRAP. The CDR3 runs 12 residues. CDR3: CASGFLNTEAFF. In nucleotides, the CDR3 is TGTGCTAGTGGTTTCCTGAACACTGAAGCTTTCTTT.

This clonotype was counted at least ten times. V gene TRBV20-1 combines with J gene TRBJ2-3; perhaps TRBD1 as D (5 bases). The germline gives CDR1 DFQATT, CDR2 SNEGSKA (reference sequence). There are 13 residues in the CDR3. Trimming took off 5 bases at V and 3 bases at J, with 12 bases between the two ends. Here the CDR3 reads CSAGPGPTDTQYF. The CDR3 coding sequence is TGCAGTGCTGGTCCAGGGCCTACAGATACGCAGTATTTT.

In nucleotides, the CDR3 is TGTGCCAGCAGCCAAGATACACAGGGCCCCTACAATGAGCAGTTCTTC. Protein: CASSQDTQGPYNEQFF. This chain connects TRBV3-1 to TRBJ2-1, with D perhaps matching TRBD1 (6 bases). V dropped 0 bases and J dropped 2 bases, with 11 bases sitting between them. Germline-derived CDR1 and CDR2 are LGHDT and YNNKEL (reference sequence). CDR3 length: 16 amino acids.

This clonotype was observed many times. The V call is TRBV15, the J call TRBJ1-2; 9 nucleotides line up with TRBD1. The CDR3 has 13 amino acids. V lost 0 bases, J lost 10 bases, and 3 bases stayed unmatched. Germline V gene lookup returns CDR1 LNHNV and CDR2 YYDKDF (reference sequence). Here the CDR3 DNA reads TGTGCCACCAGCAGAGAACAGGGGGCTTCCTACACCTTC. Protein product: CATSREQGASYTF.

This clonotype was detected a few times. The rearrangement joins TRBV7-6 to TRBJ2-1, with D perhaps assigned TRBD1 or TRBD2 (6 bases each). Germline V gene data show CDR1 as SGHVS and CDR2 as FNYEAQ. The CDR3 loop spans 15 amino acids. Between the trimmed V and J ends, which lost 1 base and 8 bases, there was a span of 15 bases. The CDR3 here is CASSLGGAPGDEQFF. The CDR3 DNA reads TGTGCCAGCAGCTTAGGGGGGGCACCGGGGGATGAGCAGTTCTTC.

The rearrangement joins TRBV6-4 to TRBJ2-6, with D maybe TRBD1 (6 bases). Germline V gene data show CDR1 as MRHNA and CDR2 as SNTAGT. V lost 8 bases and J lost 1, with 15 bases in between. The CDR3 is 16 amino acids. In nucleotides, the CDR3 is TGTGCCAGCTCCCGGGACATAAGGTCTGGGGCCAACGTCCTGACTTTC. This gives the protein CASSRDIRSGANVLTF.

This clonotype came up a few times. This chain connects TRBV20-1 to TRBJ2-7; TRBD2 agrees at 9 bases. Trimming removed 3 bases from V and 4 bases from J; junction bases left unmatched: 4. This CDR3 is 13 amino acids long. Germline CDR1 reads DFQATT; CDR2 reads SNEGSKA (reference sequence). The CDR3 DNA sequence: TGCAGTGCTAGTCCTAGCGGGACTTACGAGCAGTACTTC. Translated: CSASPSGTYEQYF.

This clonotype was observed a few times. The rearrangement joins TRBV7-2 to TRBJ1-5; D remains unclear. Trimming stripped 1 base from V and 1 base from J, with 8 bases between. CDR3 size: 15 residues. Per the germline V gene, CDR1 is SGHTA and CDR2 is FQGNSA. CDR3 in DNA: TGTGCCAGCAGCTTAGTGGCGGTGAGCAATCAGCCCCAGCATTTT. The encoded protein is CASSLVAVSNQPQHF.

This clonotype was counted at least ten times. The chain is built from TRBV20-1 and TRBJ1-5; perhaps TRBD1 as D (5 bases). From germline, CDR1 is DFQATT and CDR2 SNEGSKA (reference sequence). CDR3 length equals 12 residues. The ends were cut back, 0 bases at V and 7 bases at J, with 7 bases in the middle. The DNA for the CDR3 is TGCAGTGCTAGAGAAGGGGACCAGCCCCAGCATTTT. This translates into CSAREGDQPQHF.

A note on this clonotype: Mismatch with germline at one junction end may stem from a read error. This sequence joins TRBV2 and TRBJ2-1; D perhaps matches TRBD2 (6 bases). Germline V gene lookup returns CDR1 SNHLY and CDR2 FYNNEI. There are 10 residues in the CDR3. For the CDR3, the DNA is TGTGCCAGCAGGGGGGACTCAATGCAATTC. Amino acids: CASRGDSMQF.

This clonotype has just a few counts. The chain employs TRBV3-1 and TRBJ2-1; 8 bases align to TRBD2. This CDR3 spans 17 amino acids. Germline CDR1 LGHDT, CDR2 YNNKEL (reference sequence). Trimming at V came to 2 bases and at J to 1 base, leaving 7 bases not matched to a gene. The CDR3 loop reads CASSQPLAGGSYNEQFF. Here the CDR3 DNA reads TGTGCCAGCAGCCAACCTCTAGCGGGCGGATCCTACAATGAGCAGTTCTTC.

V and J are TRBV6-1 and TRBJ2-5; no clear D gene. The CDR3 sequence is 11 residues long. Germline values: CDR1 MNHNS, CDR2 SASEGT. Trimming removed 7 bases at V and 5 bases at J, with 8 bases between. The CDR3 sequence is CASNLGETQYF. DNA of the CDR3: TGTGCCAGCAACTTAGGGGAGACCCAGTACTTC.